This T cell receptor beta chain was profiled in a study of blood T cell repertoires in COVID-19. At the level of the study: In each case, the material was cDNA or gDNA derived from T cells, B-cell-depleted T cells, or PBMCs.

Measured with immunoSEQ multiplex PCR; TCRdb has only the in-frame clones, and not every one. This sample has roughly 140,000 clones, with about nine tenths found just once. This sequence originates from a man aged 50 to 59 with active or convalescent COVID-19. Sequencing input: peripheral blood.

Here the CDR3 DNA reads TGCGCCAGCAGCCAAGCTAGCGGGAGAAACACCGGGGAGCTGTTTTTT. Translation gives CASSQASGRNTGELFF. The chain carries TRBV4-1 and TRBJ2-2, with 10 bases lining up with TRBD2. V was clipped by 1 base and J by 2 bases; unmatched bases: 1. The CDR3 extends over 16 amino acids. CDR1 is MGHRA and CDR2 is YSYEKL in the germline V gene.